The 15 T cell receptor beta chains in this list originate from one sample, sequenced in a study of T cell repertoires in cytomegalovirus infection. Each CDR3 protein is one row after TCRdb ran MiXCR on the reads. The sample shows about 490,000 distinct CDR3 sequences, around 11% of them seen only once. The specimen was PBMCs. These receptors were taken from a human donor in good health (CMV status not recorded). Some clones in this sample may be carry-over from other donors' samples.

This clonotype was seen only a few times. The CDR3 region is CASSQTGLEQYF. The CDR3 DNA sequence: TGTGCCAGCAGCCAGACAGGGCTCGAGCAGTACTTC. The V gene is TRBV3-1, the J gene TRBJ2-7; 7 bases map to TRBD1. The germline CDR1 and CDR2 sequences are LGHDT and YNNKEL (reference sequence). The CDR3 length is 12 residues. The trim removed 3 bases at V and 6 bases at J, leaving 2 bases unmatched.

This clonotype was counted only a few times. The chain couples TRBV29-1 to TRBJ2-7; 7 bases match TRBD1. CDR1 SQVTM and CDR2 ANQGSEA come from the germline V gene. Trimming removed 3 bases from V and 2 bases from J; junction bases left unmatched: 4. CDR3 length: 13 residues. The CDR3 spells CSVEGQSPYEQYF. CDR3 nucleotide sequence: TGCAGCGTTGAGGGACAGTCACCCTACGAGCAGTACTTC.

This clonotype appeared a few times. The gene calls are TRBV11-2 and TRBJ2-2; no reliable D call. The CDR3 contains 14 residues. Trimming took 3 bases from V and 6 from J, leaving 11 bases between them. Germline CDR1 reads SGHAT; CDR2 reads FQNNGV. CDR3 bases: TGTGCCAGCAGCTTGTATAGGCAGGCCGGGGAGCTGTTTTTT. This codes for CASSLYRQAGELFF.

V is TRBV28 and J is TRBJ1-1; D is possibly TRBD1 (6 bases). Trimming removed 8 bases at V and 3 bases at J, with 34 bases between. Germline V gene data show CDR1 as MDHEN and CDR2 as SYDVKM. There are 20 residues in the CDR3. The CDR3 region has the DNA TGTGCCAGCGGCCTGAATTCAGGGGTGTGGGGGAAGAATGGGCACACTGAAGCTTTCTTT. This encodes CASGLNSGVWGKNGHTEAFF. The entire variable domain, with the rest obtained from reference TRBV28 and TRBJ1-1, is as follows: DVKVTQSSRYLVKRTGEKVFLECVQDMDHENMFWYRQDPGLGLRLIYFSYDVKMKEKGDIPEGYSVSREKKERFSLILESASTNQTSMYLCASGLNSGVWGKNGHTEAFFGQGTRLTVV.

This clonotype was picked up many times. The chain combines TRBV7-8 with TRBJ2-5; D uncertain. The CDR3 length is 13 residues. Trimming left V 7 bases short and J 3 bases short, with 12 bases between. Per germline, CDR1 SGHVS and CDR2 FQNEAQ. The CDR3 DNA is TGTGCCAGCACCCCCGGTTCGGAAGAGACCCAGTACTTC. It encodes CASTPGSEETQYF.

The rearrangement joins TRBV18 to TRBJ1-2; TRBD1 is a possible D gene (5 bases). Germline lookup yields CDR1 KGHSH and CDR2 LQKENI. The CDR3 contains 18 residues. Trimming removed 2 bases at V and 2 bases at J, with 21 bases between. CDR3: CASSPFGKQVRGNYGYTF. The CDR3 nucleotides read TGTGCCAGCTCACCATTCGGAAAACAGGTCCGGGGGAACTATGGCTACACCTTC.

V usage is TRBV20-1 and J usage is TRBJ2-1; no reliable D call. There are 12 residues in the CDR3. Germline V gene lookup returns CDR1 DFQATT and CDR2 SNEGSKA (reference sequence). Trimming removed 7 bases from V and 0 bases from J, with 7 bases in between. The DNA for the CDR3 is TGCAGTGTCGAGCACTCCTACAATGAGCAGTTCTTC. Amino acids: CSVEHSYNEQFF.

In this sample, this clonotype turned up many times. DNA for the CDR3: TGTGCCAGTAGTCCCGCCAGGGGCCAGGGCAATCAGCCCCAGCATTTT. It specifies CASSPARGQGNQPQHF. The rearrangement joins TRBV19 to TRBJ1-5; D is possibly TRBD1 (6 bases). The CDR3 consists of 16 residues. The germline V gene encodes CDR1 LNHDA and CDR2 SQIVND (reference sequence). Trimming stripped 5 bases from V and 2 bases from J, with 16 bases between. The complete variable domain, with remaining parts taken from reference TRBV19 and TRBJ1-5, reads DGGITQSPKYLFRKEGQNVTLSCEQNLNHDAMYWYRQDPGQGLRLIYYSQIVNDFQKGDIAEGYSVSREKKESFPLTVTSAQKNPTAFYLCASSPARGQGNQPQHFGDGTRLSIL.

This clonotype has only a few counts. V is TRBV6-6 and J is TRBJ1-2, with 8 bases that match TRBD1. V trimming: 4 bases; J trimming: 8 bases; junction bases outside the gene matches: 9. The length of the CDR3 is 14 residues. Germline V lookup: CDR1 MNHNY, CDR2 SVGAGI (reference sequence). CDR3 protein: CASSLDRVPGGYTF. DNA of the CDR3: TGTGCCAGCAGTTTGGACAGGGTTCCAGGGGGCTACACCTTC.

This clonotype was seen repeatedly, ten times or more. The rearrangement joins TRBV2 to TRBJ1-5; D is unresolved. CDR3 length: 12 amino acids. Germline V gene lookup returns CDR1 SNHLY and CDR2 FYNNEI. With 7 bases removed from V and 6 bases from J, the gap between germline ends came to 10 bases. CDR3 sequence reads: CASTLGSQPQHF. DNA of the CDR3: TGTGCCAGCACTTTAGGGTCTCAGCCCCAGCATTTT.

In its sample, this clonotype was seen a few times. V gene TRBV18 combines with J gene TRBJ1-5; TRBD1 is a possible D gene (6 bases). This CDR3 spans 16 amino acids. The germline V gene has CDR1 KGHSH and CDR2 LQKENI. Trimming removed 3 bases from V and 4 bases from J, with 16 bases in between. The CDR3 DNA reads as TGTGCCAGCTCACCGAGAGGACAGCCGACAAATCAGCCCCAGCATTTT. This sequence encodes CASSPRGQPTNQPQHF.

This clonotype was observed a few times. The chain employs TRBV19 and TRBJ1-5; perhaps TRBD1 as D (5 bases). This CDR3 region has 14 residues. With 8 bases removed from V and 2 bases from J, the gap between germline ends came to 13 bases. Germline CDR1 is LNHDA and CDR2 is SQIVND (reference sequence). Here the CDR3 reads CASGWQGGNQPQHF. The DNA of the CDR3 is TGTGCCAGTGGATGGCAGGGAGGCAATCAGCCCCAGCATTTT.

This clonotype was counted once. At one end, the junction sequence differs from germline, possibly due to a read error. The CDR3 region is CSASDGAGHHF. The CDR3, as DNA: TGCAGTGCGAGCGACGGGGCAGGACACCACTTC. J is TRBJ2-7 and V is TRBV20-1; the D call may be TRBD1 or TRBD2 (5 bases each). The CDR3 runs to 11 residues. CDR1 is DFQATT, CDR2 SNEGSKA, per germline (reference sequence).

In its sample, this clonotype was seen many times. This chain connects TRBV3-1 to TRBJ2-4; D remains unclear. The CDR3 is made up of 15 amino acids. The germline gives CDR1 LGHDT, CDR2 YNNKEL (reference sequence). Trimming stripped 4 bases from V and 6 bases from J, with 16 bases between. In DNA form, the CDR3 reads TGTGCCAGCAGCCTCTCTGGGTTCGGTGTAAACATTCAGTACTTC. Amino acids: CASSLSGFGVNIQYF. The full variable domain, in which reference TRBV3-1 and TRBJ2-4 provide the parts outside the CDR3, is DTAVSQTPKYLVTQMGNDKSIKCEQNLGHDTMYWYKQDSKKFLKIMFSYNNKELIINETVPNRFSPKSPDKAHLNLHINSLELGDSAVYFCASSLSGFGVNIQYFGAGTRLSVL.

A remark on this clonotype: The junction departs from germline at one end; a sequencing error may be responsible. This rearrangement joins TRBV11-2 to TRBJ2-1; TRBD2 matches at 11 bases. CDR3 length: 18 residues. Germline-derived CDR1 and CDR2 are SGHAT and FQNNGV. DNA for the CDR3: TGTTCCAGCAGCTCCCACGGGGTAGCGGGAGGGCAATACAATGAGCAGTTCTTC. Translation: CSSSSHGVAGGQYNEQFF. Full variable domain (missing parts from reference TRBV11-2 and TRBJ2-1): EAGVAQSPRYKIIEKRQSVAFWCNPISGHATLYWYQQILGQGPKLLIQFQNNGVVDDSQLPKDRFSAERLKGVDSTLKIQPAKLEDSAVYLCSSSSHGVAGGQYNEQFFGPGTRLTVL.